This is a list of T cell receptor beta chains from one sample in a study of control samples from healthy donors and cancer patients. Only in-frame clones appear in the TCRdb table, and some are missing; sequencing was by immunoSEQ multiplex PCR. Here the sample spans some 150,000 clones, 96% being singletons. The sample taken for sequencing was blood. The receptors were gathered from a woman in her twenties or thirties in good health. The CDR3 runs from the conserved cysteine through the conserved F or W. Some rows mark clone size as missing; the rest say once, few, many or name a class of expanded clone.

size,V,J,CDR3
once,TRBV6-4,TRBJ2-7,CASSDSQGSYEQYF
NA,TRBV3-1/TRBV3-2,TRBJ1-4,CASSQVGTGGEKLFF
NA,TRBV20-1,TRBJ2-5,CSASKLAGQETQYF
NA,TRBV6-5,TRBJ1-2,CASVAEYYGYTF
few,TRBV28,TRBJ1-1,CASSLLNTEAFF
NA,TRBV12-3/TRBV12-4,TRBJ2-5,CASSLTGETQYF
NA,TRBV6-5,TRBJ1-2,CASSRDRKSYGYTF
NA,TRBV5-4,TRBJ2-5,CASSRTSQETQYF
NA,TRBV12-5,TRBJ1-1,CASGFDRGAEAFF
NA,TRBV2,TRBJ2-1,CASRIGTGGFNEQFF
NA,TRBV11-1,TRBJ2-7,CASSLAMKYEQYF
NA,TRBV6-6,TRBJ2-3,CASSYSAGGGSDTQYF
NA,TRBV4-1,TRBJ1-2,CASSHSGTRNFYGYTF
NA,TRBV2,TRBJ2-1,CASSEEGLAGEQFF
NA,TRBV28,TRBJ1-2,CATRWGIRAGGYTF
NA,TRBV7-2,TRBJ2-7,CASSSWTGFEQYF
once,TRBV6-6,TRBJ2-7,CASSYSRTSDEQYF
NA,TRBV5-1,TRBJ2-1,CASSLGAGGPGNEQFF
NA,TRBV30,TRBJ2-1,CAWTTSGGAFEQFF
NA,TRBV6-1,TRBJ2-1,CASSDGAYNEQFF
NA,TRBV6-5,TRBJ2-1,CASSQIAGDEQFF
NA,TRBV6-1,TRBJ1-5,CASSEAKKGQPQHF
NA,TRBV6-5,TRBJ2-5,CASSYLTGQETQYF
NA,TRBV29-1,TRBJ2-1,CSVEPDISSYNEQFF
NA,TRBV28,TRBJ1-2,CASSFGGASYGYTF
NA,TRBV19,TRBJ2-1,CASSPGQGWEQFF
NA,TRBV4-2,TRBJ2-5,CASSRRRGLETQYF
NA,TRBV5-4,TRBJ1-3,CASSLGFTANSGNTIYF
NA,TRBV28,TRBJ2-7,CASRPGTGYEQYF
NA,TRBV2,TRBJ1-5,CASSPGQGLQPQHF
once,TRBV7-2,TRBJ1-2,CASSLGQGDKGGSYGYTF
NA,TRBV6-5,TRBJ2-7,CASSYGLQSPWDEQYF
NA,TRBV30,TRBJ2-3,CAWSVWDSITDTQYF
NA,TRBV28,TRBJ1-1,CASSPGRPNTEAFF
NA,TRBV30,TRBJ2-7,CAWSVPPGSGYEQYF
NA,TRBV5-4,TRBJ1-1,CASSLSYRNTEAFF
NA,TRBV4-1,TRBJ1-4,CASSQDRVRGRNEKLFF
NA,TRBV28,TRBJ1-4,CASSLVGHTNEKLFF
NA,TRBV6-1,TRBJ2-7,CASSEADGGREQYF
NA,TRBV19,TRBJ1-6,CASSIGTGAATPLHF
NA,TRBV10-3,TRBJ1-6,CAISDRDRASYNSPLHF
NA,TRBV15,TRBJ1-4,CATSRGQVLNEKLFF
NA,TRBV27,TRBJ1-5,CASSLVLNQPQHF
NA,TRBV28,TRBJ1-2,CASSLVSQVPYGYTF
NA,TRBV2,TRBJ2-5,CASNRETQETQYF
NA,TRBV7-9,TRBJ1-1,CASSPDRGMNTEAFF
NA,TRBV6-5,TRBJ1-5,CASRSYNSNQPQHF
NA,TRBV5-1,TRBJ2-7,CASSPGTRSPYEQYF
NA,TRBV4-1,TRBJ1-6,CASSHGTGSPSSYNSPLHF